The 24 T cell receptor beta chains in this list originate from one sample, sequenced in a study of cytomegalovirus exposure and HLA in healthy donors. 13 Jbeta primers and 60 Vbeta primers were used for the PCR. TCRdb's table, derived via immunoSEQ multiplex PCR, lists solely in-frame clones and lacks some. The sample carries a few hundred thousand clones, around 90% recorded once. The sequenced material came from PBMCs. These receptors all stem from a girl aged 2 to 10 in good health and CMV-seronegative.

The chain combines TRBV9 with TRBJ2-7; possible D gene TRBD1, 7 bases. CDR3 length: 15 amino acids. The V end lost 4 bases, the J end lost 2 bases, and 16 bases lay between the germline ends. CDR1 SGDLS and CDR2 YYNGEE come from the germline V gene. CDR3 loop: CASSPGGTPTYEQYF. CDR3 DNA sequence: TGTGCCAGCAGCCCAGGGGGGACACCGACCTACGAGCAGTACTTC.

The chain combines TRBV6-1 with TRBJ2-7; D uncertain. Deletions cut 6 bases from V and 2 bases from J, with 2 bases between. Germline V gene sequence: CDR1 MNHNS, CDR2 SASEGT. CDR3 length: 10 residues. Here the CDR3 DNA reads TGTGCCAGCAGCACCTACGAGCAGTACTTC. Translated, it gives CASSTYEQYF.

Worth noting for this clone: Other DNA sequences in this specimen translate into the identical CDR3. The chain couples TRBV6-1 to TRBJ1-5; 9 nucleotides match TRBD1. The CDR3 is 13 amino acids. CDR1 and CDR2 from the germline V gene are MNHNS and SASEGT. V lost 8 bases and J lost 3; bases outside the gene matches: 2. This chain's CDR3 is CASGQGSNQPQHF. The DNA of the CDR3 is TGTGCCAGCGGACAGGGGTCCAATCAGCCCCAGCATTTT.

The gene calls are TRBV5-1 and TRBJ2-2, with 7 bases identical to TRBD1. The germline V gene encodes CDR1 SGHRS and CDR2 YFSETQ. Trimming removed 6 bases from V and 4 bases from J; junction bases left unmatched: 9. The CDR3 has 15 amino acids. The CDR3 is CASTTPEGATGELFF. In nucleotides, the CDR3 is TGCGCCAGCACCACCCCCGAGGGGGCCACCGGGGAGCTGTTTTTT.

The chain links TRBV19 to TRBJ1-2; TRBD1 matches at 7 bases. Looked up from germline, CDR1 is LNHDA and CDR2 is SQIVND (reference sequence). The CDR3 length is 11 residues. CDR3 sequence: CGTRGSYGYTF. The CDR3 bases are TGTGGAACCAGGGGGTCGTATGGCTACACCTTC.

This clone was counted a single time. The genes are TRBV14 and TRBJ2-2; D is unresolved. Germline loops: CDR1 SGHDN, CDR2 FVKESK. The CDR3 is 14 amino acids. Trimming took off 0 bases at V and 6 bases at J, with 8 bases between the two ends. The CDR3 reads CASSQDQWPGELFF. CDR3 in DNA: TGTGCCAGCAGCCAAGATCAATGGCCCGGGGAGCTGTTTTTT. The full variable domain, with the rest looked up from reference TRBV14 and TRBJ2-2, is EAGVTQFPSHSVIEKGQTVTLRCDPISGHDNLYWYRRVMGKEIKFLLHFVKESKQDESGMPNNRFLAERTGGTYSTLKVQPAELEDSGVYFCASSQDQWPGELFFGEGSRLTVL.

The J gene is TRBJ2-1, the V gene TRBV19; D may be TRBD2 (5 bases). The CDR3 spans 15 residues. From germline, CDR1 is LNHDA and CDR2 SQIVND (reference sequence). V lost 3 bases and J 0 bases, leaving 9 bases between the germline ends. This chain's CDR3 is CASSITGNSYNEQFF. The CDR3 region has the DNA TGTGCCAGTAGTATTACGGGGAACTCCTACAATGAGCAGTTCTTC.

This clone was seen a single time. The rearrangement joins TRBV5-1 to TRBJ2-3, with TRBD2 matching 8 bases. CDR1 is SGHRS, CDR2 YFSETQ, per germline. The trim removed 0 bases at V and 0 bases at J, leaving 3 bases unmatched. The length of the CDR3 is 16 residues. The CDR3 region is CASSLGLASSTDTQYF. The CDR3 DNA reads TGCGCCAGCAGCTTGGGACTAGCGTCCAGCACAGATACGCAGTATTTT.

The rearrangement links TRBV25-1 to TRBJ1-5; 9 positions match TRBD1. CDR3 length: 17 amino acids. The J segment lost 3 bases and the V segment lost 2 bases, leaving 8 bases of the junction unmatched. CDR1 is MGHDK and CDR2 is SYGVNS in the germline V gene. The chain's CDR3 is CASSEPYRGRFNQPQHF. CDR3 nucleotide sequence: TGTGCCAGCAGTGAACCGTACAGGGGGCGATTCAATCAGCCCCAGCATTTT.

The chain is built from TRBV6-1 and TRBJ2-7; TRBD1 matches 8 bases. After removal of 8 bases from V and 1 base from J, the junction contained 7 bases not matched to a gene. The CDR3 has 14 amino acids. Germline values: CDR1 MNHNS, CDR2 SASEGT. The DNA of the CDR3 is TGTGCCAGCTTCGACAGGGGACAATCCTACGAGCAGTACTTC. Protein product: CASFDRGQSYEQYF.

J is TRBJ2-7 and V is TRBV19; D is possibly TRBD1 (5 bases). Germline-derived CDR1 and CDR2 are LNHDA and SQIVND (reference sequence). The CDR3 runs 14 residues. V shed 4 bases and J shed 6 bases, with 16 bases lying between them. DNA of the CDR3: TGTGCCAGTAGTACCGCCGTGACAGTCTCCGAGCAGTACTTC. The encoded protein is CASSTAVTVSEQYF.

The CDR3 sequence: CASSQISGGYYTQYF. The CDR3, as DNA: TGTGCCAGCAGTCAGATTAGCGGGGGGTACTATACGCAGTATTTT. J is TRBJ2-3 and V is TRBV6-1; TRBD2 aligns across 10 bases. CDR1 is MNHNS and CDR2 is SASEGT in the germline V gene. The CDR3 has 15 amino acids. V lost 5 bases and J lost 7; bases outside the gene matches: 9.

The chain uses TRBV6-5 and TRBJ1-1; D is perhaps TRBD1 (6 bases). The CDR3 covers 13 residues. Trimming took 4 bases from V and 6 from J, leaving 12 bases between them. The V gene's germline CDR1 is MNHEY and CDR2 SVGAGI. CDR3 protein: CASSFDRWAEAFF. CDR3 DNA: TGTGCCAGCAGTTTCGACAGGTGGGCTGAAGCTTTCTTT.

This clone was counted a few times. The chain combines TRBV30 with TRBJ1-1; 9 bases align to TRBD1. V trimming: 6 bases; J trimming: 4 bases; junction bases outside the gene matches: 9. Germline-derived CDR1 and CDR2 are GTSNPN and SVGIG (reference sequence). CDR3 length: 14 residues. The CDR3 protein is CACNLQGAGTEAFF. Written as DNA, the CDR3 is TGTGCCTGTAACCTACAGGGGGCTGGCACTGAAGCTTTCTTT.

This clone has only one observation. J is TRBJ2-7 and V is TRBV29-1; 10 bases line up with TRBD2. In germline, CDR1 is SQVTM, CDR2 ANQGSEA. V dropped 6 bases and J dropped 4; count of bases not matched to a gene: 12. The length of the CDR3 is 15 residues. The chain's CDR3 is CSVVWRSGRAYEQYF. In DNA, the CDR3 is TGCAGCGTCGTCTGGAGAAGCGGGAGGGCATACGAGCAGTACTTC.

The chain links TRBV7-6 to TRBJ2-1; the match to TRBD2 covers 9 bases. The V gene's germline CDR1 is SGHVS and CDR2 FNYEAQ. The CDR3 totals 14 residues. V shed 4 bases, J shed 8 bases, and the junction held 6 bases outside the gene matches. CDR3: CASSSRTSEYEQFF. CDR3 nucleotide sequence: TGTGCCAGCAGCTCACGGACTAGCGAGTATGAGCAGTTCTTC.

The rearrangement joins TRBV13 to TRBJ1-1, with a weak D call TRBD1 (5 bases). Trimming removed 4 bases from V and 4 bases from J, with 13 bases in between. Germline loops: CDR1 PRHDT, CDR2 FYEKMQ (reference sequence). The CDR3 loop spans 14 amino acids. The CDR3 region has the DNA TGTGCCAGCAGCTCCATCGACAGACCCACTGAAGCTTTCTTT. Encoded protein: CASSSIDRPTEAFF. Drawing the rest from reference TRBV13 and TRBJ1-1, the complete variable domain is AAGVIQSPRHLIKEKRETATLKCYPIPRHDTVYWYQQGPGQDPQFLISFYEKMQSDKGSIPDRFSAQQFSDYHSELNMSSLELGDSALYFCASSSIDRPTEAFFGQGTRLTVV.

As to this clone: One end of the junction does not line up with germline, which may come from a read error. The chain combines TRBV2 with TRBJ2-7, with 8 bases that match TRBD2. The CDR3 extends over 15 amino acids. CDR1 and CDR2 from the germline V gene are SNHLY and FYNNEI. The CDR3, as DNA: TGTGCCAGCAGGGAGGGCCTAGCGGGTTCCTACGGGCAGTACTTC. It is translated as CASREGLAGSYGQYF.

Of note for this clone: The identical CDR3 is also encoded by other nucleotide sequences in the sample. The rearrangement joins TRBV5-4 to TRBJ2-2, with TRBD1 matching over 9 bases. The trim removed 0 bases at V and 0 bases at J, leaving 0 bases unmatched. This CDR3 is 16 amino acids long. CDR1 and CDR2 (germline): SGHNT, YYREEE (reference sequence). The CDR3 nucleotides are TGTGCCAGCAGCTTGGGACAGGGGGCGAACACCGGGGAGCTGTTTTTT. This gives the protein CASSLGQGANTGELFF.

The rearrangement joins TRBV12-5 to TRBJ2-1; TRBD2 aligns across 7 bases. The CDR3 has 19 residues. The junction had 19 bases not matched to a gene; V was cut back by 1 base and J by 7 bases. Germline lookup yields CDR1 LGHNT and CDR2 FRNRAP. The CDR3 DNA is TGTGCTAGTGGTTTGGGTCTAGGGCGGGAGACAAAGTTTATGAATGAGCAGTTCTTC. Its protein product is CASGLGLGRETKFMNEQFF.

The gene calls are TRBV9 and TRBJ1-2; maybe TRBD1 (5 bases). Germline V gives CDR1 SGDLS, CDR2 YYNGEE. This CDR3 is built from 12 residues. V dropped 2 bases and J dropped 9 bases, with 11 bases sitting between them. The CDR3 spells CASSVGGDRYTF. As DNA, the CDR3 is TGTGCCAGCAGCGTCGGGGGGGACCGCTACACCTTC.

The V gene is TRBV29-1, the J gene TRBJ1-1; D may be TRBD1 (6 bases). The V end was cut by 5 bases, the J end by 6 bases, with 10 bases between. Germline-derived CDR1 and CDR2 are SQVTM and ANQGSEA. The CDR3 is made up of 11 amino acids. CDR3 bases: TGCAGCGTTCAGGGGATGTCTGAAGCTTTCTTT. It translates to CSVQGMSEAFF.

The rearrangement uses TRBV29-1 and TRBJ2-6, with TRBD2 as a possible D gene (6 bases). The CDR3 loop spans 14 amino acids. V shed 6 bases and J shed 5 bases, with 14 bases lying between them. Germline values: CDR1 SQVTM, CDR2 ANQGSEA. Here the CDR3 reads CSVPGGARANVLTF. In DNA, the CDR3 is TGCAGCGTCCCTGGAGGGGCCCGGGCCAACGTCCTGACTTTC.

The rearrangement uses TRBV28 and TRBJ1-5; 8 bases agree with TRBD1. After removal of 6 bases from V and 2 bases from J, the junction contained 15 bases not matched to a gene. Per the germline V gene, CDR1 is MDHEN and CDR2 is SYDVKM. CDR3 length: 18 amino acids. CDR3 sequence reads: CASRHVRGRDLRNQPQHF. The CDR3 DNA reads TGTGCCAGCAGGCACGTCAGGGGGCGCGACCTTCGCAATCAGCCCCAGCATTTT.